The 19 T cell receptor beta chains given below trace back to one sample, sequenced in a study of shared clonotypes between healthy human individuals. CD45RO-negative cells were positively selected for CCR7, leaving out terminally differentiated effector memory CD45RA+ cells. The protocol was immunoSEQ multiplex PCR, while the TCRdb copy is restricted to in-frame clones and leaves out a portion. The data contain 550,000 to 750,000 clones, roughly 95% of them seen just once; the ten biggest clones take up approximately 0.1%. Sample: naive CD8+ T cells sorted from blood. Every receptor here comes from a woman younger than 45 in good health.

The rearrangement uses TRBV2 and TRBJ2-7, with 12 nucleotides matching TRBD1. Germline CDR1 is SNHLY and CDR2 is FYNNEI. J lost 7 bases, V lost 1 base, and 5 bases had no gene match. The CDR3 contains 15 residues. CDR3 region: CASSEDGTGGREQYF. Here the CDR3 DNA reads TGTGCCAGCAGTGAAGACGGGACAGGGGGCCGGGAGCAGTACTTC.

This chain connects TRBV10-1 to TRBJ2-1; D uncertain. CDR1 is WNHNN, CDR2 SYGVQD, per germline (reference sequence). Trimming removed 0 bases from V and 10 bases from J, with 16 bases in between. This CDR3 has 15 amino acids. The CDR3 nucleotides read TGCGCCAGCAGTGAGTCGCTGGGCGAGTTGAGGGAGCAGTTCTTC. Protein: CASSESLGELREQFF.

This clone was seen just once. The rearrangement uses TRBV30 and TRBJ1-1; D unclear. Germline V gene sequence: CDR1 GTSNPN, CDR2 SVGIG (reference sequence). The CDR3 extends over 12 amino acids. V lost 0 bases and J 2 bases, leaving 4 bases between the germline ends. The CDR3 nucleotides read TGTGCCTGGAGTGTACACAACACTGAAGCTTTCTTT. Encoded protein: CAWSVHNTEAFF.

This clone occurred once. The chain is built from TRBV27 and TRBJ2-3; 9 bases align to TRBD2. Germline values: CDR1 MNHEY, CDR2 SMNVEV (reference sequence). The V gene end was trimmed by 1 base and the J gene end by 2 bases; junction bases not matched to a gene: 4. CDR3 length: 16 residues. This chain's CDR3 is CASSLFGTSPTDTQYF. In nucleotides, the CDR3 is TGTGCCAGCAGTTTATTTGGGACTAGCCCCACAGATACGCAGTATTTT.

The chain links TRBV5-1 to TRBJ2-7; D is uncertain. V lost 0 bases and J lost 5, with 9 bases in between. Germline CDR1 is SGHRS and CDR2 is YFSETQ. The CDR3 spans 13 residues. CDR3 in DNA: TGCGCCAGCAGCTTGGAACCCCGTGACGAGCAGTACTTC. Amino acid sequence: CASSLEPRDEQYF.

Here the CDR3 DNA reads TGCAGCGTTGAAGAGTCGGACAGGGAGACCTACGAGCAGTACTTC. The encoded protein is CSVEESDRETYEQYF. The chain has TRBV29-1 and TRBJ2-7, with TRBD1 matching over 8 bases. The CDR3 runs to 15 residues. Germline V gene sequence: CDR1 SQVTM, CDR2 ANQGSEA. Germline trimming cut 0 bases from V and 2 bases from J; bases unmatched to any gene: 6.

This sequence joins TRBV19 and TRBJ1-1, with TRBD1 as a possible D gene (5 bases). Germline CDR1 is LNHDA and CDR2 is SQIVND (reference sequence). The CDR3 is made up of 13 amino acids. V was clipped by 5 bases and J by 7 bases, with 14 bases between them. CDR3 nucleotides: TGTGCCAGTAGTCTCGGGTGGGGGTTTGAAGCTTTCTTT. Protein: CASSLGWGFEAFF.

The chain is built from TRBV9 and TRBJ2-7; 8 nucleotides match TRBD1. V shed 3 bases and J 7 bases; nucleotides not matched to a gene: 6. The CDR3 extends over 13 amino acids. Germline V lookup: CDR1 SGDLS, CDR2 YYNGEE. CDR3 nucleotides: TGTGCCAGCAGCGCGGGGACAGGTAGGGAGCAGTACTTC. This translates into CASSAGTGREQYF.

This clone was seen just once. The rearrangement joins TRBV19 to TRBJ2-1, with 7 bases identical to TRBD2. This CDR3 comprises 15 residues. V was pared by 3 bases and J by 0 bases, with 2 bases of the junction left unmatched. Germline V gene lookup returns CDR1 LNHDA and CDR2 SQIVND (reference sequence). CDR3 bases: TGTGCCAGTAGTATCTGGGGGGGCTCCTACAATGAGCAGTTCTTC. This gives the protein CASSIWGGSYNEQFF.

The rearrangement joins TRBV27 to TRBJ1-2; unclear D gene. V was shortened by 2 bases and J by 2 bases, with 9 bases between the two germline ends. Germline-derived CDR1 and CDR2 are MNHEY and SMNVEV (reference sequence). The CDR3 runs to 14 residues. Here the CDR3 reads CASSLSPANYGYTF. Written as DNA, the CDR3 is TGTGCCAGCAGTTTAAGTCCAGCGAACTATGGCTACACCTTC.

This chain connects TRBV4-1 to TRBJ2-1; 7 bases agree with TRBD2. The length of the CDR3 is 14 residues. CDR1 MGHRA and CDR2 YSYEKL come from the germline V gene. V was pared by 0 bases and J by 10 bases, with 6 bases of the junction left unmatched. CDR3 bases: TGCGCCAGCAGCCAAGAGTGGGGAGGGAGAGAGCAGTTCTTC. Translating it yields CASSQEWGGREQFF.

The chain links TRBV7-9 to TRBJ1-1; D remains unclear. The CDR3 contains 15 residues. CDR1 is SEHNR, CDR2 FQNEAQ, per germline (reference sequence). V was shortened by 3 bases and J by 4 bases, with 15 bases between the two germline ends. CDR3 bases: TGTGCCAGCAGCTTCCCCCGAGGCATGAGCACTGAAGCTTTCTTT. This sequence encodes CASSFPRGMSTEAFF.

This rearrangement joins TRBV19 to TRBJ2-7; 7 nucleotides match TRBD1. Trimming cost V 4 bases and J 3 bases; bases outside gene matches: 3. CDR3 length: 13 amino acids. Germline V gene lookup returns CDR1 LNHDA and CDR2 SQIVND (reference sequence). The CDR3 sequence: CASSTTGLYEQYF. Written as DNA, the CDR3 is TGTGCCAGTAGTACGACAGGGCTCTACGAGCAGTACTTC.

This chain joins TRBV2 and TRBJ2-5; D unclear. The germline V gene has CDR1 SNHLY and CDR2 FYNNEI. Between the trimmed V and J ends, which lost 3 bases and 11 bases, there was a span of 19 bases. The CDR3 is 14 residues long. The chain's CDR3 is CASSEQPRVKEQYF. CDR3 in DNA: TGTGCCAGCAGTGAGCAACCTAGGGTGAAGGAGCAGTACTTC.

The gene calls are TRBV7-8 and TRBJ2-1, with D maybe TRBD2 (6 bases). CDR1 SGHVS and CDR2 FQNEAQ come from the germline V gene. Trimming pared 0 bases from V and 8 bases from J, leaving 14 bases between. The CDR3 covers 15 residues. For the CDR3, the DNA is TGTGCCAGCAGCTTAGCCGGGGCGGGATGGGATGAGCAGTTCTTC. This gives the protein CASSLAGAGWDEQFF.

The chain recombines TRBV25-1 with TRBJ2-5; D call uncertain. The CDR3 extends over 14 amino acids. CDR1 is MGHDK, CDR2 SYGVNS, per germline. V lost 3 bases and J lost 2, with 10 bases in between. CDR3 in amino acids: CASSDFDGQETQYF. As DNA, the CDR3 is TGTGCCAGCAGTGACTTTGACGGGCAAGAGACCCAGTACTTC.

The V call is TRBV4-1, the J call TRBJ1-2; 7 bases agree with TRBD1. V trimming: 6 bases; J trimming: 3 bases; junction bases outside the gene matches: 10. Per the germline V gene, CDR1 is MGHRA and CDR2 is YSYEKL. The length of the CDR3 is 15 residues. The chain's CDR3 is CASRIAGGFYYGYTF. The CDR3 region has the DNA TGCGCCAGCAGGATCGCAGGGGGATTTTACTATGGCTACACCTTC.

The chain is built from TRBV11-1 and TRBJ2-3; D tentatively fits TRBD1 or TRBD2 (6 bases each). V lost 0 bases, J lost 3 bases, and 13 bases lay in between. Germline CDR1 is SGHAT and CDR2 is FQDESV (reference sequence). The CDR3 spans 16 residues. CDR3 sequence: CASSLALGGFTDTQYF. The CDR3 nucleotides read TGTGCCAGCAGCTTAGCGCTGGGGGGCTTTACAGATACGCAGTATTTT.

The V call is TRBV27, the J call TRBJ2-1; the D gene is possibly TRBD2 (5 bases). This CDR3 has 13 amino acids. The V end was cut by 5 bases, the J end by 5 bases, with 10 bases between. Germline lookup yields CDR1 MNHEY and CDR2 SMNVEV (reference sequence). The CDR3 DNA follows: TGTGCCAGCAGTGTCGACGGGGACAATGAGCAGTTCTTC. This encodes CASSVDGDNEQFF.